Shown below are 3 T cell receptor beta chains from a single sample sequenced in a study of cytomegalovirus exposure and HLA in healthy donors. The PCR used 60 Vbeta and 13 Jbeta primers. Method: immunoSEQ multiplex PCR; TCRdb's copy keeps in-frame clones and lacks some. The profile covers about 90,000 clones, with less than 75% appearing a single time and around 5.5% taken by the ten largest. Source material: PBMCs. Receptors were obtained from a woman in her 30s in good health and CMV-seropositive.

There are a few counts of this clone. The chain couples TRBV6-5 to TRBJ1-2; D call uncertain. The CDR3 runs to 15 residues. Germline CDR1 reads MNHEY; CDR2 reads SVGAGI. V lost 2 bases, J lost 4 bases, and 14 bases lay in between. In nucleotides, the CDR3 is TGTGCCAGCAGTTACAGTTTTAAGGGAGGCTATGGCTACACCTTC. Its protein product is CASSYSFKGGYGYTF.

The V gene is TRBV7-3, the J gene TRBJ2-3, with 16 bases identical to TRBD2. The junction had 6 bases not matched to a gene; V was cut back by 3 bases and J by 3 bases. Germline V gives CDR1 SGHTA, CDR2 FQGTGA. This CDR3 contains 18 residues. The CDR3 DNA is TGTGCCAGCAGCTTGGGGACTAGCGGGGGGGTTGAGACAGATACGCAGTATTTT. It encodes CASSLGTSGGVETDTQYF. Together with reference TRBV7-3 and TRBJ2-3, the CDR3 gives the full variable domain: GAGVSQTPSNKVTEKGKYVELRCDPISGHTALYWYRQSLGQGPEFLIYFQGTGAADDSGLPNDRFFAVRPEGSVSTLKIQRTERGDSAVYLCASSLGTSGGVETDTQYFGPGTRLTVL.

The J gene is TRBJ1-1, the V gene TRBV19, with D unclear. Trimming removed 1 base at V and 4 bases at J, with 7 bases between. This CDR3 contains 13 residues. CDR1 is LNHDA and CDR2 is SQIVND in the germline V gene (reference sequence). The CDR3 protein is CASSIAGRTEAFF. The DNA for the CDR3 is TGTGCCAGTAGTATAGCGGGTCGCACTGAAGCTTTCTTT. Together with reference TRBV19 and TRBJ1-1, the CDR3 gives the full variable domain: DGGITQSPKYLFRKEGQNVTLSCEQNLNHDAMYWYRQDPGQGLRLIYYSQIVNDFQKGDIAEGYSVSREKKESFPLTVTSAQKNPTAFYLCASSIAGRTEAFFGQGTRLTVV.